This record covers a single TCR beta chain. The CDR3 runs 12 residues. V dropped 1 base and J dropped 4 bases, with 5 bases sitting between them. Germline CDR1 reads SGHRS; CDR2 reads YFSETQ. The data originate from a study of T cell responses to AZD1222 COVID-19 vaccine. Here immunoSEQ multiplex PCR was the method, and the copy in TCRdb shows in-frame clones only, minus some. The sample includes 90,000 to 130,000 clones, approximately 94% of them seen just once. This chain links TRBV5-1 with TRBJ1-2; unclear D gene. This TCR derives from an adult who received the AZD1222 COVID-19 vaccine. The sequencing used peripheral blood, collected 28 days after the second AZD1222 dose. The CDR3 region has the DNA TGCGCCAGCAGCTTGAACAGCTATGGCTACACCTTC. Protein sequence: CASSLNSYGYTF.